This T cell receptor (beta chain) was identified during a study of blood T cell repertoires in COVID-19. As for the study in general: Researchers got acute and convalescent COVID-19 samples from the United States, Italy and Spain. PBMCs, B-cell-depleted T cells, or T cells provided the cDNA or gDNA that made up the material.

Authors' methods: By means of reference gene primer amplification, nucleated cell counts were estimated. Produced via immunoSEQ multiplex PCR; TCRdb's table is partial and in-frame only. V and J calls and clone size follow that table, whereas D and trimming were derived from the DNA. The table lists approximately 210,000 clones, more than 65% of them singletons, with 17% in the top ten. Participants' reported clinical history set cohort assignment. The sample taken for sequencing was PBMCs or T cells enriched from blood (not recorded which). This sequence originates from a woman between 50 and 59 years old with acute COVID-19.

In nucleotides, the CDR3 is TGTGCCAGCAGCCAAAAGGGACTAGGGAGGCGAGAGACCCAGTACTTC. Translated: CASSQKGLGRRETQYF. The gene calls are TRBV3-1 (or the pseudogene TRBV3-2) and TRBJ2-5; 8 bases agree with TRBD2. With 2 bases clipped from V and 4 bases from J, the junction kept 9 bases outside the gene matches. Germline V gene data show CDR1 as LGHDT and CDR2 as YNNKEL (reference sequence). The CDR3 loop spans 16 amino acids.